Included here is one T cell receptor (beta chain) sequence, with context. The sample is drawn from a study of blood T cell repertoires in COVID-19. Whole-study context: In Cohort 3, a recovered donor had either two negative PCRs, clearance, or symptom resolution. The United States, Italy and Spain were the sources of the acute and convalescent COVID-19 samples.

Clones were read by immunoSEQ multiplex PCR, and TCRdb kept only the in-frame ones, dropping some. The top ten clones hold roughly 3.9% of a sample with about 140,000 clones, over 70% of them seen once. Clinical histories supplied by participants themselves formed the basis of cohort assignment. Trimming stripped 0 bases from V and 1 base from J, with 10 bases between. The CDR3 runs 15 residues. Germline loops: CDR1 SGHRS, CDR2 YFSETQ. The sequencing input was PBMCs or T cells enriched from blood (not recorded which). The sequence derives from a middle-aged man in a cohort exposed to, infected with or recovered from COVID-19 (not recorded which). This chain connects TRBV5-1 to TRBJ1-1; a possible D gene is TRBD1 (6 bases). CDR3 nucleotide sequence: TGCGCCAGCAGCTTGGCAGGGGCAGAGAACACTGAAGCTTTCTTT. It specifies CASSLAGAENTEAFF.